This T cell receptor (beta chain) was captured by sequencing in a study of blood T cell repertoires in COVID-19 (dated by TCRdb to about 2020). Study-level background: Collaborator samples came from the United States, Italy and Spain and covered acute and convalescent phases of COVID-19. The prospective study material was composed of cDNA or gDNA derived from T cells, B-cell-depleted T cells, or PBMCs. Deeply sampled blood TCRbeta repertoires from subjects exposed to, actively infected with, or recovered from COVID-19 were included in the dataset. The repertoires were released in a freely available public database meant as a resource for research on the immune response to SARS-CoV-2. The samples were drawn from two sources: the first 160 participants of the ongoing ImmuneRACE study, and 950 to 1,500 subjects contributed by 6 global collaborators. Nearly every sample came with metadata listing a de-identified subject ID, COVID-19 status, age in years and sex. HLA class I and class II types, where available, came from metadata supplied by the sample provider rather than from assay-based typing. Summary of the overall study and its limitations: Clinical and demographic metadata were provided uncurated, with the amount varying by source and participant.

TCRbeta CDR3 regions were amplified from genomic DNA by means of the immunoSEQ Assay, a bias-controlled multiplex PCR. The published analysis was carried out like this. Nucleated cell counts per sample were estimated from amplification of reference gene primers within the assay. To quantify the absolute abundance of each unique TCRbeta CDR3 rearrangement, sequence reads were collapsed and filtered. For each sample, productive Simpson clonality was calculated as the square root of Simpson's diversity index across productive rearrangements. TCRdb took this table from immuneACCESS and kept in-frame rearrangements with V and J called. Such tables lack part of the clones; where checked against another copy, unresolved V genes explain under half of the gap, and the rest is unexplained. From that table come the V and J calls and clone size; the DNA was used to work out D and trimming. The sample table records hundreds of thousands of clones; about 91% of these occur just once. 8% to 9% of the sample goes to the ten largest clones.

To note about this clone: Its antigen remains undetermined. It has no much larger one-base neighbor in the sample; base qualities were not kept.

In the prospective study, participants were about 18 to 95 years old, resided in 25 or so geographic areas of the United States, and were enrolled through a virtual design. In the prospective study, participants were assigned to cohorts based on the clinical history participants reported in a screening survey and a study questionnaire. Recovered participants in ImmuneRACE Cohort 3 were defined as having two consecutive negative NP/OP PCR tests, clearance from a healthcare professional, or resolution of symptoms. In the prospective study, whole blood, serum and a nasopharyngeal or oropharyngeal swab were collected from each participant by mobile phlebotomists. Participants in the prospective study had the option to provide additional blood draws and questionnaires over an approximately 2-month period. Before DNA extraction, prospective study blood samples were shipped either frozen or at room temperature.

V and J are trimmed by 4 bases and 6 bases, and the gene matches miss 12 bases of the junction. CDR1 KGHDR and CDR2 SFDVKD are derived from the germline V gene. There are 17 amino acids in the CDR3, from cysteine to phenylalanine inclusive. Only the CDR3 DNA is retained, 51 bases long and in frame from the first base. The sequence links TRBV24-1 to TRBJ1-2, with 11 central nucleotides matching TRBD1. This clonotype was sampled from a woman under 30 who had recovered from COVID-19. The sequenced sample consisted of PBMCs or T cells enriched from blood (not recorded which). The sequence in DNA is TGTGCCACCAGTGACCCGGGACAGGGGGACGATGAGAATGGCTACACCTTC. Translated, this gives CATSDPGQGDDENGYTF.